The entry below describes one TCR beta chain. Its specificity is not known. Between the trimmed V and J ends, which lost 0 bases and 3 bases, there was a span of 11 bases. This CDR3 is 15 amino acids long. Germline V lookup: CDR1 LGHDT, CDR2 YNNKEL (reference sequence). These data belong to a study of early T cells in non-severe SARS-CoV-2 infection. TCRdb processed the 5' RACE reads anew with MiXCR; each CDR3 protein has one entry. The data show tens of thousands of distinct CDR3 sequences, less than 15% seen once. Overall study findings and caveats: The VDJdb matching leaned toward anti-spike CD8 responses and overlooked private and CD4 specificities.

The TCR comes from an adult who was a healthcare worker with PCR-confirmed SARS-CoV-2 infection or an uninfected control (not recorded which). This chain uses TRBV3-1 with TRBJ1-1, with D possibly TRBD1 on 5 matching bases. The sample taken for sequencing was whole blood. The CDR3 nucleotides read TGTGCCAGCAGCCAAGACCGGGGCAGCTACACTGAAGCTTTCTTT. Amino acids: CASSQDRGSYTEAFF.